This is a list of T cell receptor beta chains from one sample in a study of blood T cell repertoires in COVID-19. Data came from immunoSEQ multiplex PCR; TCRdb stores just in-frame clones and leaves some out. In the table there are 110,000 or so clones, roughly 76% of which are singletons. Material for sequencing was peripheral blood. The receptors derive from a human donor in a cohort sampled during active COVID-19. Each CDR3 is given with its conserved first and last residue.

CDR3,V,J
CASSFTGYEQYF,TRBV28,TRBJ2-7
CASKVGGSGAVYEQYF,TRBV6-6,TRBJ2-7
CASSEKWTNQPQHF,TRBV18,TRBJ1-5
CASSKNGGGYEQYF,TRBV7-2,TRBJ2-7
CASSLTSTLGLSYGYTF,TRBV5-1,TRBJ1-2
CASSYDGRLSGYTF,TRBV6-5,TRBJ1-2
CASSSTPGLMVAQYF,TRBV19,TRBJ2-7
CASSPRGREAFF,TRBV3-1/TRBV3-2,TRBJ1-1
CASSTQVSAETQYF,TRBV19,TRBJ2-5
CASAGGFQETQYF,TRBV4-1,TRBJ2-5
CASSLRVQGVDGYTF,TRBV11-1,TRBJ1-2
CASSLHPSGTDTQYF,TRBV6-5,TRBJ2-3
CASSPRPQGASYGYTF,TRBV2,TRBJ1-2
CASSLGHRDRVYEQYF,TRBV5-1,TRBJ2-7
CSVGTGSGYTF,TRBV29-1,TRBJ1-2
CASSQDFGTGIRGYTF,TRBV4-1,TRBJ1-2
CASSLVPVGTDNSPLHF,TRBV7-9,TRBJ1-6
CASSILSGGAGYGYTF,TRBV19,TRBJ1-2
CASSTPGQGAFAFF,TRBV7-9,TRBJ1-1
CASSLDMFEGARNQPQHF,TRBV7-8,TRBJ1-5
CASSQLGQWGTSGYTF,TRBV7-2,TRBJ1-2
CASSEAEGSGSTDTQYF,TRBV25-1,TRBJ2-3
CASSQLSSGGAGDTQYF,TRBV4-3,TRBJ2-3
CASSPTGRYTEAFF,TRBV4-3,TRBJ1-1
CASRGAGFNEKLFF,TRBV6-5,TRBJ1-4
CASSYKAGGDYEQYF,TRBV6-5,TRBJ2-7
CASSLEAGGYYEQYF,TRBV7-2,TRBJ2-7
CSASPILAGGSYEQYF,TRBV20-1,TRBJ2-7
CASSQDGVKDYTF,TRBV4-2,TRBJ1-2
CASSLAGTGAREQYF,TRBV5-4,TRBJ2-7
CAWSVQGARTEAFF,TRBV30,TRBJ1-1
CSVEQTEKAFF,TRBV29-1,TRBJ1-1
CASSILQKNTEAFF,TRBV27,TRBJ1-1
CASSQGQGYSEQFF,TRBV5-6,TRBJ2-1
CASSLGSTEAFF,TRBV7-3,TRBJ1-1
CASSRRTGGAGNTIYF,TRBV5-1,TRBJ1-3
CASRTSGRGGPQYF,TRBV28,TRBJ2-5
CASSPRTGGETQYF,TRBV18,TRBJ2-5
CASSQSGFNQPQHF,TRBV23-1,TRBJ1-5
CASSIGHGSSGNTIYF,TRBV19,TRBJ1-3